This TCR beta chain was retrieved from a study of shared clonotypes between healthy human individuals. The data were produced by immunoSEQ multiplex PCR, yet TCRdb's version contains in-frame clones alone and is incomplete. The repertoire holds under 850,000 clones, with 72% as singletons. With 5 bases removed from V and 4 bases from J, the gap between germline ends came to 18 bases. The CDR3 runs 16 residues. Looked up from germline, CDR1 is SGHDT and CDR2 is YYEEEE. The sample taken for sequencing was memory CD4+ T cells sorted from blood. Subset defined: CD45RA-negative fraction. The chain employs TRBV5-6 and TRBJ2-2; D might be TRBD1 or TRBD2, each matching 5 bases. The clonotype comes from a woman aged 25 to 39 in good health. The CDR3 DNA reads TGTGCCAGCAGTTCTTGGGGGACGGAGATCACCGGGGAGCTGTTTTTT. Its translation is CASSSWGTEITGELFF.